Sequencing of this T cell receptor beta chain was carried out in a study of T cells expressing NK-cell markers. Study overall: Most of the eight sequenced donors tested HCMV-seropositive; one tested seronegative.

TCRdb re-called the 5' RACE reads and gives one entry per CDR3 protein, without DNA. The repertoire table contains about 380,000 distinct CDR3 sequences. In germline, CDR1 is MNHEY, CDR2 SVGEGT. This CDR3 spans 16 amino acids. The chain has TRBV6-2 or TRBV6-3 and TRBJ2-1. The source material was blood T cells: a sorted CD56 or NKG2C T cell subset, CD4+ or CD8+ T cells, or bulk PBMC T cells (not recorded which). The receptor was isolated from a man aged 18 to 69 in good health. The CDR3 spells CASSYSMKRDSDEQFF.